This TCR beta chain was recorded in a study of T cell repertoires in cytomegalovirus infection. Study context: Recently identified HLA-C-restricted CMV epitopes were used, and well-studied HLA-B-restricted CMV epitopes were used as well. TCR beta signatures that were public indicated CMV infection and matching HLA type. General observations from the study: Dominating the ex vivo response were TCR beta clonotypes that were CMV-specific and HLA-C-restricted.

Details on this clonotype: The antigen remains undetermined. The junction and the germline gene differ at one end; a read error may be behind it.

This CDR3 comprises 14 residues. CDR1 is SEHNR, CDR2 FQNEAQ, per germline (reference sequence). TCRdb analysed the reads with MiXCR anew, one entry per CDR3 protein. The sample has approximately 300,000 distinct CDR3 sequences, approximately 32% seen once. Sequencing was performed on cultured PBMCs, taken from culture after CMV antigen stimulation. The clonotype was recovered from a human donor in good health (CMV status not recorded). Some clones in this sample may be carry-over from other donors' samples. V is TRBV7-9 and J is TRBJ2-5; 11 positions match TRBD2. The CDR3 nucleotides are TGTGCCAGCAGTTTAGCGGGAGGGTTCGAGACCCAGTACTTC. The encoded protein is CASSLAGGFETQYF.